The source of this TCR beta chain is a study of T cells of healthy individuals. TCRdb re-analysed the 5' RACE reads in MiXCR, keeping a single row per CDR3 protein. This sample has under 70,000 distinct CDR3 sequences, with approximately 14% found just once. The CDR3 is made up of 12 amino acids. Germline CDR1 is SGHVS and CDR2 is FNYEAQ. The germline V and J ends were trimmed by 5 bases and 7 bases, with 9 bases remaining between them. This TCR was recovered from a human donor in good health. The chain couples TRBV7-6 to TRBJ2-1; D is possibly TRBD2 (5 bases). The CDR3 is CASSTSGNEQFF. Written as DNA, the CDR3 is TGTGCCAGCAGCACTAGTGGTAATGAGCAGTTCTTC.